A single sample gave rise to the 6 T cell receptor beta chains below, sequenced in a study of response to subunit inactivated influenza vaccine. TCRdb redid the calling of the RT-PCR reads with MiXCR, one entry per CDR3 protein. The sample has 150,000 to 200,000 distinct CDR3 sequences; roughly 10% are singletons. Here the sequenced sample was non-naive T cells sorted from PBMCs, taken 40 to 50 days after vaccination. These receptors originate from a man between 50 and 59 years old who received an inactivated influenza vaccine.

The table lists this clonotype with a few counts. The chain recombines TRBV7-2 with TRBJ2-7, with 11 positions matching TRBD2. The CDR3 totals 16 residues. The junction had 6 bases not matched to a gene; V was cut back by 5 bases and J by 0 bases. Germline values: CDR1 SGHTA, CDR2 FQGNSA. The CDR3 coding sequence is TGTGCCAGCAGCGCCGGGACTAGCGGTCTCTCCTACGAGCAGTACTTC. As protein: CASSAGTSGLSYEQYF.

In the case of this clonotype: This may be a read error: a much more frequent sequence differs by one nucleotide. The chain links TRBV5-6 to TRBJ2-7, with D uncertain. The length of the CDR3 is 11 residues. Germline CDR1 and CDR2: SGHDT and YYEEEE. The ends were cut back, 0 bases at V and 5 bases at J, with 3 bases in the middle. CDR3 protein: CASSLAHEQYF. In nucleotides, the CDR3 is TGTGCCAGCAGCTTGGCCCACGAGCAGTACTTC.

The chain joins TRBV3-1 to TRBJ2-5; D remains ambiguous. There are 12 residues in the CDR3. V lost 0 bases and J 6 bases, leaving 5 bases between the germline ends. Germline V gives CDR1 LGHDT, CDR2 YNNKEL (reference sequence). The CDR3 is CASSQDHQTQYF. For the CDR3, the DNA is TGTGCCAGCAGCCAAGATCATCAGACCCAGTACTTC.

The V call is TRBV5-6, the J call TRBJ2-6, with a possible D match to TRBD1 (6 bases). Looked up from germline, CDR1 is SGHDT and CDR2 is YYEEEE. There are 16 residues in the CDR3. V lost 1 base to trimming and J lost 2 bases, with 10 bases between them. The CDR3, as DNA: TGTGCCAGCAGCTTGTCAGGGGTTGCTGGGGCCAACGTCCTGACTTTC. It codes for CASSLSGVAGANVLTF.

This clonotype came up a few times. CDR3 bases: TGCAGTGCTAGAAGAAGCGGGGGGAAGGCGGGGGAGCTGTTTTTT. Protein sequence: CSARRSGGKAGELFF. The genes are TRBV20-1 and TRBJ2-2, with 9 bases fitting TRBD2. This CDR3 comprises 15 residues. J was trimmed by 8 bases and V by 2 bases; bases with no gene match: 9. The germline V gene has CDR1 DFQATT and CDR2 SNEGSKA (reference sequence).

This clonotype was seen at least ten times. The chain couples TRBV14 to TRBJ1-1; D is undetermined. V lost 2 bases and J lost 1, with 5 bases in between. Germline CDR1 is SGHDN and CDR2 is FVKESK. The CDR3 is made up of 13 amino acids. In DNA, the CDR3 is TGTGCCAGCAGCCAAACCAGGAACACTGAAGCTTTCTTT. It specifies CASSQTRNTEAFF. The full variable domain, in which reference TRBV14 and TRBJ1-1 provide the parts outside the CDR3, is EAGVTQFPSHSVIEKGQTVTLRCDPISGHDNLYWYRRVMGKEIKFLLHFVKESKQDESGMPNNRFLAERTGGTYSTLKVQPAELEDSGVYFCASSQTRNTEAFFGQGTRLTVV.